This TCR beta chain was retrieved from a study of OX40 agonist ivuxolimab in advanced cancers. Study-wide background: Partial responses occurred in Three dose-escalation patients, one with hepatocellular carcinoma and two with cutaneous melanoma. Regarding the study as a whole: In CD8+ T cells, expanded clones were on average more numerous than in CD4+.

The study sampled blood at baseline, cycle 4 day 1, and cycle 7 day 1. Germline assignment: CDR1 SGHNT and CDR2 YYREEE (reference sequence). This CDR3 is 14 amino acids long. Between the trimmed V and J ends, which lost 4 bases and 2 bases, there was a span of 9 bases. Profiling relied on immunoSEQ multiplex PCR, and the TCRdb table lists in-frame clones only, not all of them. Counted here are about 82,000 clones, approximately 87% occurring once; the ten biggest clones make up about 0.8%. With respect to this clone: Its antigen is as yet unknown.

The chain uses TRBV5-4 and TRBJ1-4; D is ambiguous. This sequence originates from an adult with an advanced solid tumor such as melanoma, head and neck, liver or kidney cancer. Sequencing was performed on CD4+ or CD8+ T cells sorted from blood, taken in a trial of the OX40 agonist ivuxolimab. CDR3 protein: CASSKDGTNEKLFF. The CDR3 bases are TGTGCCAGCAGCAAGGACGGCACTAATGAAAAACTGTTTTTT.